This entry is about one T cell receptor (beta chain). The antigen remains unidentified. These data are taken from a study of shared clonotypes between healthy human individuals. Overall study results and limits: Naive subsets tended to show greater estimated richness than memory subsets. Among non-shared clonotypes, generation probabilities were lower than among those shared by all four donors.

Template for every sorted-subset replicate PCR totaled about 200 ng DNA, 25,000 to 35,000 T cell genomes. Per the original data handling: As immunoSEQ supplied junction-only sequences (without quality scores), filtering differed. Clones were read by immunoSEQ multiplex PCR, and TCRdb kept only the in-frame ones, dropping some. V, J and clone size derive from that table, while D and trimming were established from the DNA sequence. The table lists 2 million to 3 million clones, under 95% of them singletons, with approximately 0.37% in the top ten. This clonotype originated in a man younger than 30 in good health. Some clones in this sample may be carry-over from other donors' samples. Sequences were obtained from naive CD4+ T cells from PBMCs. The subset: CD45RA+ positively selected.

CDR3 DNA sequence: TGTGCCAGCAGCTCCCCCGCGGGGGGAGATGAGCAGTTCTTC. This gives the protein CASSSPAGGDEQFF. The gene calls are TRBV11-2 and TRBJ2-1; 8 bases agree with TRBD2. This CDR3 spans 14 amino acids. In germline, CDR1 is SGHAT, CDR2 FQNNGV. Trimming took 4 bases from V and 8 from J; bases not matched to a gene: 7.